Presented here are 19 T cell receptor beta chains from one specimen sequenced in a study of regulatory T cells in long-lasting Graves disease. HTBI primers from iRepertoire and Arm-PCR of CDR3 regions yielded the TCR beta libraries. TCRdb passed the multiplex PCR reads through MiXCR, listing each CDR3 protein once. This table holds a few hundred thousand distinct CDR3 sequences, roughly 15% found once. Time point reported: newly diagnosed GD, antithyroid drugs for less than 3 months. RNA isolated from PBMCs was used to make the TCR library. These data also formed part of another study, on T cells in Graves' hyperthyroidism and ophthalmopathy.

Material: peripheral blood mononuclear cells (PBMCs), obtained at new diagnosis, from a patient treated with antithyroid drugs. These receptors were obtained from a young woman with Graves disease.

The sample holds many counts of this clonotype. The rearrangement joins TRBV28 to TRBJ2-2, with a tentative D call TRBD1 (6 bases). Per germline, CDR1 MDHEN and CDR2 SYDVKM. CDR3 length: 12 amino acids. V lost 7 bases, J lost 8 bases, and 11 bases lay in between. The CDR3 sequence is CASTKGQGELFF. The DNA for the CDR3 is TGTGCCAGCACCAAAGGACAGGGGGAGCTGTTTTTT.

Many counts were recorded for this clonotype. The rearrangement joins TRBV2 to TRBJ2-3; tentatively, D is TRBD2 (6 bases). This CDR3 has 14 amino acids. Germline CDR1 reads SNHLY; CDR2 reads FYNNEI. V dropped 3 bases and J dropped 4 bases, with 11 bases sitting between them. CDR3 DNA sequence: TGTGCCAGCAGTGATCGGGAGAGGGCAGATACGCAGTATTTT. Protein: CASSDRERADTQYF.

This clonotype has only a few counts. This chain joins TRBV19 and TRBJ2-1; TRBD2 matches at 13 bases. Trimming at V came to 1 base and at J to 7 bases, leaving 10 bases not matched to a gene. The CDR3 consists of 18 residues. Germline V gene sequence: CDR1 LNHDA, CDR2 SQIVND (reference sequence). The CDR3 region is CASSIALRLAGGVNEQFF. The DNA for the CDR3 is TGTGCCAGTAGTATAGCCCTACGACTAGCGGGAGGAGTGAATGAGCAGTTCTTC.

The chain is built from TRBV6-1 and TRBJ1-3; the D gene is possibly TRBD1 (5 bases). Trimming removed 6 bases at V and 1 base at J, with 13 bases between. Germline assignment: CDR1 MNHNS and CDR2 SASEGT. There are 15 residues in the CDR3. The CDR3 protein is CASSGGADSGNTIYF. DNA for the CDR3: TGTGCCAGCAGCGGCGGGGCAGATTCTGGAAACACCATATATTTT.

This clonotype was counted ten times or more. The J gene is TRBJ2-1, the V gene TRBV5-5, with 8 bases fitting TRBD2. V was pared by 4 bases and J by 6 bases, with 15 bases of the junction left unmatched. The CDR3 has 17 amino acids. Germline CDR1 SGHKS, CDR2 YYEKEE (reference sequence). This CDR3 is CASSLPLKAGDTNEQFF. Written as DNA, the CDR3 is TGTGCCAGCAGCCTCCCGTTGAAAGCGGGAGACACCAATGAGCAGTTCTTC.

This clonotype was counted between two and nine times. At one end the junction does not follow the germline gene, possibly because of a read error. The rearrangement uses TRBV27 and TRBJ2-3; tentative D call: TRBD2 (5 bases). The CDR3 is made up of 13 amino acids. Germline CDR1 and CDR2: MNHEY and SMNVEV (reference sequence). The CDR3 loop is CASSLLATDMQYF. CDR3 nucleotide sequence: TGTGCCAGCAGTTTATTAGCGACCGATATGCAGTATTTT.

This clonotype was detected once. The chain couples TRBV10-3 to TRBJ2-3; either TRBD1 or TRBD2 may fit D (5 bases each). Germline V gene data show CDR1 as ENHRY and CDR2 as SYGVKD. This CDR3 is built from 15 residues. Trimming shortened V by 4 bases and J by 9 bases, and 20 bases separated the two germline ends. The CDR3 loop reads CAISVRDPFKGTQYF. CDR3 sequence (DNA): TGTGCCATCAGTGTCCGGGACCCATTTAAGGGCACGCAGTATTTT.

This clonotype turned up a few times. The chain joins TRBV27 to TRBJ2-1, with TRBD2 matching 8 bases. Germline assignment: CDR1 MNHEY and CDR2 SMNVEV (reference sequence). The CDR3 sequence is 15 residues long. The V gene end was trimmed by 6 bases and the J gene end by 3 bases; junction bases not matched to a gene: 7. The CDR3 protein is CASRGSGRGYNEQFF. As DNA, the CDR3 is TGTGCCAGCAGGGGGAGCGGGAGAGGCTACAATGAGCAGTTCTTC.

The chain's CDR3 is CASSLGPAGGRGNNEQFF. Written as DNA, the CDR3 is TGCGCCAGCAGCTTGGGCCCTGCTGGCGGGAGAGGAAACAATGAGCAGTTCTTC. The chain carries TRBV5-1 and TRBJ2-1, with 7 positions matching TRBD2. The CDR3 runs to 18 residues. The germline gives CDR1 SGHRS, CDR2 YFSETQ. V was clipped by 0 bases and J by 5 bases; unmatched bases: 14. Using reference TRBV5-1 and TRBJ2-1 for the parts outside the CDR3, the full variable domain is KAGVTQTPRYLIKTRGQQVTLSCSPISGHRSVSWYQQTPGQGLQFLFEYFSETQRNKGNFPGRFSGRQFSNSRSEMNVSTLELGDSALYLCASSLGPAGGRGNNEQFFGPGTRLTVL.

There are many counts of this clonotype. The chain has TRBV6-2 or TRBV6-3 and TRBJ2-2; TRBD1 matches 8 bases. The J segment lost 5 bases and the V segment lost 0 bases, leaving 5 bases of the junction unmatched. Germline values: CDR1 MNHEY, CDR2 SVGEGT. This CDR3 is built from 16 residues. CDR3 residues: CASSYSRGLATGELFF. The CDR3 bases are TGTGCCAGCAGTTACTCCAGGGGGCTAGCTACCGGGGAGCTGTTTTTT.

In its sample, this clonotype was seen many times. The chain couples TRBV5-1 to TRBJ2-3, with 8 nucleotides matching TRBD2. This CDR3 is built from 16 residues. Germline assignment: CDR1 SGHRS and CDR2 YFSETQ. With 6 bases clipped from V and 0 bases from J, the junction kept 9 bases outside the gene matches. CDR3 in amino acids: CASKGSGGTSTDTQYF. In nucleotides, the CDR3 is TGCGCCAGCAAGGGGAGCGGGGGAACCAGCACAGATACGCAGTATTTT.

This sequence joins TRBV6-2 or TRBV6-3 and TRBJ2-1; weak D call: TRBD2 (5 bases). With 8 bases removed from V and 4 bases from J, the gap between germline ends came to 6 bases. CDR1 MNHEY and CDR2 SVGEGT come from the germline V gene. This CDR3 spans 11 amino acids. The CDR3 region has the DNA TGTGCCAGCGCGGGTTACAATGAGCAGTTCTTC. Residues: CASAGYNEQFF.

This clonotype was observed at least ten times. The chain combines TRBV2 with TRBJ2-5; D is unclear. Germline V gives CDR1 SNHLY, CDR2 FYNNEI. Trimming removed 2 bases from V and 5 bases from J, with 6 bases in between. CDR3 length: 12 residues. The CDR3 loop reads CASSELPETQYF. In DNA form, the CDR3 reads TGTGCCAGCAGTGAACTTCCGGAGACCCAGTACTTC.

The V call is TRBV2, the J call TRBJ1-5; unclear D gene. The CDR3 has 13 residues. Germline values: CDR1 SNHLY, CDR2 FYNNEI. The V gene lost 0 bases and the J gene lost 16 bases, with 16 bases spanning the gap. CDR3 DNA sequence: TGTGCCAGCAGTGAAGCACCTGCACGACGAGAACATTTT. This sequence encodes CASSEAPARREHF.

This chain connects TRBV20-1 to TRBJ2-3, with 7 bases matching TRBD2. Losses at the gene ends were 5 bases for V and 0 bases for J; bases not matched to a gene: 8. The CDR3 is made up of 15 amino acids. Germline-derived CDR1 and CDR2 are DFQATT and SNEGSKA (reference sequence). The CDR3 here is CSAAPGLGSTDTQYF. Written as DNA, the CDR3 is TGCAGTGCTGCCCCCGGACTAGGGAGCACAGATACGCAGTATTTT.

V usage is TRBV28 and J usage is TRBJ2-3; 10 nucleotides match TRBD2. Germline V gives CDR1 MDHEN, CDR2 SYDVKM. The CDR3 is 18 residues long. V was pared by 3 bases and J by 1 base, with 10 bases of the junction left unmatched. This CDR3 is CASSLASGRAGGTDTQYF. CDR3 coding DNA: TGTGCCAGCAGTTTGGCCAGCGGGAGGGCCGGAGGCACAGATACGCAGTATTTT.

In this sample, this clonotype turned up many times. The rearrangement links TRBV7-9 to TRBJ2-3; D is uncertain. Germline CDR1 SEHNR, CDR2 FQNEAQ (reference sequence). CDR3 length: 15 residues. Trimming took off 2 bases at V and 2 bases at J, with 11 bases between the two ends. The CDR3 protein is CASSLTNQITDTQYF. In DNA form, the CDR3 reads TGTGCCAGCAGCTTAACAAACCAGATCACAGATACGCAGTATTTT.

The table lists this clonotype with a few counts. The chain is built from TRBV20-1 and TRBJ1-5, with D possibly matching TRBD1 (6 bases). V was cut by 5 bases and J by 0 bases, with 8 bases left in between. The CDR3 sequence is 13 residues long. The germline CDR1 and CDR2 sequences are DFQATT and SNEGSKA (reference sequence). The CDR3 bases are TGCAGTGCTGGACAGTCTAGCAATCAGCCCCAGCATTTT. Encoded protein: CSAGQSSNQPQHF.

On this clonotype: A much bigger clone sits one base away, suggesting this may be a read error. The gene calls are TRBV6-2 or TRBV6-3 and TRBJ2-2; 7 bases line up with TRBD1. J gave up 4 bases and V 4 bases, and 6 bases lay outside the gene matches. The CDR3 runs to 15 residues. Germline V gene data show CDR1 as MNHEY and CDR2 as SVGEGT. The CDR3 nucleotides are TGTGCCAGCAGTTCCAGGGGGTCGGGCACCGGGGAGCTGTTTTTT. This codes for CASSSRGSGTGELFF.